This T cell receptor beta chain stems from a study of cytomegalovirus exposure and HLA in healthy donors. Study background: A later analysis reported the 120 or so validation repertoires used the same platform as the roughly 700 first-cohort repertoires.

Points from the study as a whole: The study labeled roughly 160 TCR beta chains cytomegalovirus-associated. The study found most TCR sequences rare, yet found some public TCRs in many donors. The classifier was said to identify cytomegalovirus status with high specificity and sensitivity.

TCRdb keeps only in-frame clones here, not all; method: immunoSEQ multiplex PCR. This table holds 250,000 to 350,000 clones, around 90% found once. Comments on this clone: Its antigen is still unknown.

The CDR3 loop spans 12 amino acids. The germline gives CDR1 SGHDT, CDR2 YYEEEE. Trimming took off 1 base at V and 4 bases at J, with 6 bases between the two ends. This clonotype was obtained from a woman in her 30s in good health and CMV-seropositive. The specimen sequenced was PBMCs. The chain has TRBV5-6 and TRBJ2-7; D unresolved. This CDR3 reads CASSLPRYEQYF. CDR3 bases: TGTGCCAGCAGCTTGCCGCGGTACGAGCAGTACTTC.